These 29 T cell receptor beta chains were sequenced from one sample in a study of blood T cell repertoires in COVID-19. Data came from immunoSEQ multiplex PCR; TCRdb stores just in-frame clones and leaves some out. Of approximately 300,000 clones in the sample, roughly nine tenths were seen once. The specimen was peripheral blood. The receptors stem from a woman aged 25 to 45 with COVID-19, enrolled during active disease.

This clone was counted only a few times. This chain uses TRBV20-1 with TRBJ1-2; 8 bases match TRBD1. The germline CDR1 and CDR2 sequences are DFQATT and SNEGSKA (reference sequence). The CDR3 is 14 amino acids. The V and J ends lost 3 bases and 7 bases, in that order; junction bases with no gene match: 10. The CDR3 here is CSASQGAPSAGYTF. CDR3 bases: TGCAGTGCTAGTCAGGGGGCGCCGTCCGCTGGCTACACCTTC.

The chain has TRBV27 and TRBJ1-1; D gene ambiguous. V shed 3 bases and J shed 8 bases, with 13 bases lying between them. The CDR3 has 13 amino acids. Per the germline V gene, CDR1 is MNHEY and CDR2 is SMNVEV (reference sequence). The CDR3 DNA sequence: TGTGCCAGCAGTTTCCCCGGCAGGCAGGAAGCTTTCTTT. Translation: CASSFPGRQEAFF.

V and J are TRBV12-5 and TRBJ2-2; D remains unclear. CDR1 is LGHNT and CDR2 is FRNRAP in the germline V gene. This CDR3 has 14 amino acids. V was clipped by 9 bases and J by 0 bases, with 11 bases between them. Here the CDR3 DNA reads TGTGCTAGCGCATACTTCGCGAACACCGGGGAGCTGTTTTTT. This encodes CASAYFANTGELFF.

The CDR3 region is CAGKAEGLADTQYF. The CDR3 nucleotides are TGCGCTGGGAAGGCAGAGGGACTAGCAGATACGCAGTATTTT. The genes are TRBV5-1 and TRBJ2-3, with TRBD2 matching 8 bases. Germline V gene data show CDR1 as SGHRS and CDR2 as YFSETQ. The CDR3 runs to 14 residues.

This clone was seen only a few times. The V and J genes are TRBV2 and TRBJ1-5; 7 bases match TRBD1. Germline V gene lookup returns CDR1 SNHLY and CDR2 FYNNEI. V lost 5 bases, J lost 4 bases, and 5 bases stayed unmatched. The CDR3 length is 14 residues. The CDR3 loop reads CASSRQGPNQPQHF. The CDR3, as DNA: TGTGCCAGCAGTCGACAGGGCCCGAATCAGCCCCAGCATTTT.

This chain joins TRBV2 and TRBJ2-1; 7 nucleotides agree with TRBD2. The junction had 16 bases not matched to a gene; V was cut back by 8 bases and J by 6 bases. Germline CDR1 SNHLY, CDR2 FYNNEI. The CDR3 extends over 16 amino acids. In DNA form, the CDR3 reads TGTGCCAGCTACGGACCCGGGACTACCCCCTCCAATGAGCAGTTCTTC. Its translation is CASYGPGTTPSNEQFF.

This clone came up once. The CDR3 DNA follows: TGTGCCAGCAGTTCCCAGGATCACAGAGACCATGAAGCTTTCTTT. This translates into CASSSQDHRDHEAFF. The chain joins TRBV28 to TRBJ1-1; D ambiguous. The CDR3 consists of 15 residues. Germline assignment: CDR1 MDHEN and CDR2 SYDVKM. V was pared by 4 bases and J by 7 bases, with 19 bases between.

The chain is built from TRBV20-1 and TRBJ1-2; perhaps TRBD1 as D (6 bases). Germline assignment: CDR1 DFQATT and CDR2 SNEGSKA (reference sequence). This CDR3 contains 11 residues. The V end lost 6 bases, the J end lost 8 bases, and 13 bases lay between the germline ends. CDR3 DNA: TGCAGTGCCCCAGGGGACGGGGGCTACACCTTC. As protein: CSAPGDGGYTF.

The V gene is TRBV7-9, the J gene TRBJ2-2, with D perhaps TRBD2 (6 bases). The CDR3 is 17 residues long. Trimming stripped 5 bases from V and 4 bases from J, with 20 bases between. Looked up from germline, CDR1 is SEHNR and CDR2 is FQNEAQ (reference sequence). CDR3 sequence reads: CASSHAAFREVTGELFF. CDR3 in DNA: TGTGCCAGCAGCCACGCCGCTTTCAGGGAGGTCACCGGGGAGCTGTTTTTT. Full variable domain (rest looked up from reference TRBV7-9 and TRBJ2-2): DTGVSQNPRHKITKRGQNVTFRCDPISEHNRLYWYRQTLGQGPEFLTYFQNEAQLEKSRLLSDRFSAERPKGSFSTLEIQRTEQGDSAMYLCASSHAAFREVTGELFFGEGSRLTVL.

The chain carries TRBV4-3 and TRBJ2-7, with 9 nucleotides matching TRBD1. The V and J ends lost 1 base and 2 bases, in that order; junction bases with no gene match: 3. CDR1 is LGHNA, CDR2 YSLEER, per germline. This CDR3 region has 15 residues. The CDR3 here is CASSQGQGGAYEQYF. CDR3 nucleotides: TGCGCCAGCAGCCAAGGACAGGGGGGGGCCTACGAGCAGTACTTC.

With regard to this clone: A read error may be the cause here, since a much bigger clone is one base away. The chain employs TRBV9 and TRBJ1-1; D might be TRBD1 (5 bases). Germline-derived CDR1 and CDR2 are SGDLS and YYNGEE. CDR3 length equals 13 residues. Trimming took off 4 bases at V and 1 base at J, with 8 bases between the two ends. The CDR3 region is CASSQGENTEAFF. The CDR3 DNA follows: TGTGCCAGCAGCCAAGGGGAGAACACTGAAGCTTTCTTT.

About this clone itself: An end of the junction differs from the germline gene, which may be a read error. The V and J genes are TRBV6-5 and TRBJ2-1, with 10 nucleotides matching TRBD2. Germline V lookup: CDR1 MNHEY, CDR2 SVGAGI. The CDR3 consists of 14 residues. CDR3 region: CASEEKRGGYEQLF. DNA of the CDR3: TGTGCCAGCGAAGAGAAGCGGGGGGGCTATGAGCAGCTCTTC.

This clone was observed once. The junction does not match germline at one end; this may be a read error. The chain carries TRBV3-1 (or the pseudogene TRBV3-2) and TRBJ1-1, with 10 bases matching TRBD1. The germline gives CDR1 LGHDT, CDR2 YNNKEL (reference sequence). The CDR3 covers 12 residues. CDR3 amino acids: CASSQDDRGRIF. The CDR3 DNA reads as TGTGCCAGCAGCCAAGATGACAGGGGGCGAATCTTT.

This clone has only one observation. The rearrangement links TRBV14 to TRBJ2-3; D might be TRBD1 (7 bases). This CDR3 spans 15 amino acids. The V end was cut by 2 bases, the J end by 3 bases, with 12 bases between. Germline V gene sequence: CDR1 SGHDN, CDR2 FVKESK. CDR3 coding DNA: TGTGCCAGCAGCCAAACACAGGGGAGGACAGATACGCAGTATTTT. Its translation: CASSQTQGRTDTQYF.

The chain links TRBV7-9 to TRBJ1-5, with 8 bases aligning to TRBD1. CDR3 size: 13 residues. The V and J ends lost 5 bases and 8 bases, in that order; junction bases with no gene match: 5. The germline V gene encodes CDR1 SEHNR and CDR2 FQNEAQ (reference sequence). The CDR3 loop reads CASSLNRGEPQHF. As DNA, the CDR3 is TGTGCCAGCAGCCTCAACAGGGGGGAGCCCCAGCATTTT.

The V call is TRBV4-3, the J call TRBJ2-7; 14 bases fit TRBD2. Germline-derived CDR1 and CDR2 are LGHNA and YSLEER. V dropped 1 base and J dropped 5; count of bases not matched to a gene: 4. The CDR3 length is 16 residues. This CDR3 is CASSQGTSGGYDEQYF. In DNA, the CDR3 is TGCGCCAGCAGCCAAGGGACTAGCGGGGGGTATGACGAGCAGTACTTC.

J is TRBJ1-5 and V is TRBV19; D ambiguous. The V end lost 2 bases, the J end lost 6 bases, and 8 bases lay between the germline ends. The CDR3 is 13 amino acids. The germline V gene encodes CDR1 LNHDA and CDR2 SQIVND (reference sequence). CDR3 nucleotides: TGTGCCAGTAGTATAACCCTATTTCAGCCCCAGCATTTT. This codes for CASSITLFQPQHF. The whole variable domain, remainder taken from reference TRBV19 and TRBJ1-5, is DGGITQSPKYLFRKEGQNVTLSCEQNLNHDAMYWYRQDPGQGLRLIYYSQIVNDFQKGDIAEGYSVSREKKESFPLTVTSAQKNPTAFYLCASSITLFQPQHFGDGTRLSIL.

This chain joins TRBV6-5 and TRBJ1-1; 9 bases map to TRBD1. The CDR3 is 15 amino acids. Germline V lookup: CDR1 MNHEY, CDR2 SVGAGI. V was clipped by 6 bases and J by 1 base; unmatched bases: 6. The CDR3 bases are TGTGCCAGCAGCACCCTGGGACAGGGGAACACTGAAGCTTTCTTT. Residues: CASSTLGQGNTEAFF.

This clone was counted once. The chain couples TRBV6-5 to TRBJ2-1; TRBD2 agrees at 9 bases. The CDR3 has 15 amino acids. CDR1 MNHEY and CDR2 SVGAGI come from the germline V gene. Unmatched junction bases numbered 8, after V lost 4 bases and J lost 7 bases. The CDR3 nucleotides are TGTGCCAGCAGTTTCTCGGGACTAGCCAAAAATGAGCAGTTCTTC. Amino acids: CASSFSGLAKNEQFF.

The genes are TRBV4-2 and TRBJ2-7, with D hard to call. Trimming cost V 3 bases and J 0 bases, with 12 bases left between them. This CDR3 contains 15 residues. CDR1 is LGHNA, CDR2 YNFKEQ, per germline. The CDR3 reads CASSQEDMSSYEQYF. The CDR3 nucleotides are TGTGCCAGCAGCCAGGAAGACATGAGCTCCTACGAGCAGTACTTC.

The chain uses TRBV19 and TRBJ2-5; the match to TRBD2 covers 7 bases. This CDR3 contains 12 residues. In germline, CDR1 is LNHDA, CDR2 SQIVND (reference sequence). Losses at the gene ends were 8 bases for V and 5 bases for J; bases not matched to a gene: 5. The CDR3 region has the DNA TGTGCCAGTGGCCCCGGGAGGGAGACCCAGTACTTC. It is translated as CASGPGRETQYF. The full variable domain, rest sourced from reference TRBV19 and TRBJ2-5, is DGGITQSPKYLFRKEGQNVTLSCEQNLNHDAMYWYRQDPGQGLRLIYYSQIVNDFQKGDIAEGYSVSREKKESFPLTVTSAQKNPTAFYLCASGPGRETQYFGPGTRLLVL.

The CDR3 region has the DNA TGTGCCAGTAGTATAAGAGGACTAGCCAACACAGATACGCAGTATTTT. This translates into CASSIRGLANTDTQYF. V gene TRBV19 combines with J gene TRBJ2-3; TRBD2 matches at 8 bases. The CDR3 consists of 16 residues. CDR1 LNHDA and CDR2 SQIVND come from the germline V gene (reference sequence). Trimming at V came to 2 bases and at J to 2 bases, leaving 6 bases not matched to a gene.

The genes are TRBV19 and TRBJ2-3; 13 bases line up with TRBD2. J gave up 0 bases and V 4 bases, and 4 bases lay outside the gene matches. This CDR3 has 17 residues. CDR1 is LNHDA and CDR2 is SQIVND in the germline V gene (reference sequence). The DNA of the CDR3 is TGTGCCAGTAGTAGGACTAGCGGGGGTCGGAGCACAGATACGCAGTATTTT. Its translation is CASSRTSGGRSTDTQYF.

This chain connects TRBV3-1 (or the pseudogene TRBV3-2) to TRBJ1-2, with 7 bases identical to TRBD1. Germline CDR1 reads LGHDT; CDR2 reads YNNKEL (reference sequence). Trimming removed 3 bases from V and 2 bases from J; junction bases left unmatched: 6. The CDR3 contains 15 residues. Here the CDR3 DNA reads TGTGCCAGCAGCCACTACAGGGGCTCCAACTATGGCTACACCTTC. Protein: CASSHYRGSNYGYTF.

This clone has only a few counts. The J gene is TRBJ2-1, the V gene TRBV20-1; D might be TRBD1 (6 bases). V was clipped by 5 bases and J by 8 bases, with 10 bases between them. Germline-derived CDR1 and CDR2 are DFQATT and SNEGSKA (reference sequence). The CDR3 consists of 11 residues. The CDR3 reads CSAQQGYEQFF. The CDR3 DNA is TGCAGTGCTCAACAGGGTTATGAGCAGTTCTTC.

This clone showed up just a few times. The V and J genes are TRBV11-3 and TRBJ1-2; possibly TRBD1 for D (6 bases). CDR1 and CDR2 from the germline V gene are SGHNT and YENEEA. Deletions cut 5 bases from V and 4 bases from J, with 14 bases between. The CDR3 runs to 14 residues. The DNA for the CDR3 is TGTGCCAGCAGCGCCTCGGGCAGGGGCTATGGCTACACCTTC. It is translated as CASSASGRGYGYTF. Filled out from reference TRBV11-3 and TRBJ1-2, the complete variable domain reads EAGVVQSPRYKIIEKKQPVAFWCNPISGHNTLYWYLQNLGQGPELLIRYENEEAVDDSQLPKDRFSAERLKGVDSTLKIQPAELGDSAVYLCASSASGRGYGYTFGSGTRLTVV.

The chain is built from TRBV11-3 and TRBJ1-4; D perhaps matches TRBD1 (5 bases). The germline V gene encodes CDR1 SGHNT and CDR2 YENEEA. The CDR3 runs to 15 residues. Between the trimmed V and J ends, which lost 0 bases and 5 bases, there was a span of 10 bases. The CDR3 loop is CASSLDRGLNEKLFF. The CDR3 bases are TGTGCCAGCAGCTTAGATAGGGGATTGAATGAAAAACTGTTTTTT.

The chain joins TRBV18 to TRBJ1-2; 7 positions agree with TRBD1. Looked up from germline, CDR1 is KGHSH and CDR2 is LQKENI. The CDR3 covers 15 residues. The junction had 8 bases not matched to a gene; V was cut back by 2 bases and J by 5 bases. This chain's CDR3 is CASSPAGAGGYGYTF. The CDR3 DNA sequence: TGTGCCAGCTCACCAGCCGGGGCAGGGGGATATGGCTACACCTTC.

The genes are TRBV3-1 (or the pseudogene TRBV3-2) and TRBJ1-1, with D uncertain. Germline values: CDR1 LGHDT, CDR2 YNNKEL (reference sequence). CDR3 length equals 13 residues. Trimming removed 5 bases at V and 0 bases at J, with 7 bases between. CDR3 DNA sequence: TGTGCCAGCAGCAGCGCTCTGAACACTGAAGCTTTCTTT. This codes for CASSSALNTEAFF.